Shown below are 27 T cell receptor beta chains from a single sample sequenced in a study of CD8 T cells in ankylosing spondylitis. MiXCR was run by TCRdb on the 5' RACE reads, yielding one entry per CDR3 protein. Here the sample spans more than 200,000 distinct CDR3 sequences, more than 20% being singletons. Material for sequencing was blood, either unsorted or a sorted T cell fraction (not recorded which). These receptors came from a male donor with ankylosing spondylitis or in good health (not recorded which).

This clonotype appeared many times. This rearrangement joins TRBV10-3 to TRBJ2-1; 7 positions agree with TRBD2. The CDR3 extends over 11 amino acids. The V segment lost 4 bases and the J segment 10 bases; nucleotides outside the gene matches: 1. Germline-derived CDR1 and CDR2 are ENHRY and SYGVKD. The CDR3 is CAISGEGEQFF. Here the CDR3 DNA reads TGTGCCATCAGTGGGGAGGGGGAGCAGTTCTTC.

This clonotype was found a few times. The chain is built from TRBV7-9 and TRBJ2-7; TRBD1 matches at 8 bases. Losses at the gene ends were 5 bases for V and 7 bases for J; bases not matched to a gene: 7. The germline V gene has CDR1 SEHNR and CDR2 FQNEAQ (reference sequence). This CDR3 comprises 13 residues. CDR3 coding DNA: TGTGCCAGCAGCCGGACAGGGTCGGGAGAGCAGTACTTC. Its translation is CASSRTGSGEQYF.

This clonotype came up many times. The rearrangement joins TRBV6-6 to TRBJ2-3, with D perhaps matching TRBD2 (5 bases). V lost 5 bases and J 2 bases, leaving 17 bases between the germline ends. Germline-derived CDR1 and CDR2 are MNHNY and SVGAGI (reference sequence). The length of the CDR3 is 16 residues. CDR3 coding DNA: TGTGCCAGCAGTCCCCGTTTCGGGGTTTCCACAGATACGCAGTATTTT. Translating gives CASSPRFGVSTDTQYF.

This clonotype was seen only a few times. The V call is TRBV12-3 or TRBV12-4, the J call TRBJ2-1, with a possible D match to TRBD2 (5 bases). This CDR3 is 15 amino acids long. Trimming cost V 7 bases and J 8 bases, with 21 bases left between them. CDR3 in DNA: TGTGCCAGCACCCGCGGGCGGCCCGTATCCCATGAGCAGTTCTTC. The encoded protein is CASTRGRPVSHEQFF.

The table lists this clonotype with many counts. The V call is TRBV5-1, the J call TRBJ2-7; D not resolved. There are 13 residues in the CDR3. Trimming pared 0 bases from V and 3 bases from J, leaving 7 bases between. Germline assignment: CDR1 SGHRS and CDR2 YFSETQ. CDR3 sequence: CASSLDGYYEQYF. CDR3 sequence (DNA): TGCGCCAGCAGCTTGGACGGCTACTACGAGCAGTACTTC. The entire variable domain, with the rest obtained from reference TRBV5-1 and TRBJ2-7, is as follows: KAGVTQTPRYLIKTRGQQVTLSCSPISGHRSVSWYQQTPGQGLQFLFEYFSETQRNKGNFPGRFSGRQFSNSRSEMNVSTLELGDSALYLCASSLDGYYEQYFGPGTRLTVT.

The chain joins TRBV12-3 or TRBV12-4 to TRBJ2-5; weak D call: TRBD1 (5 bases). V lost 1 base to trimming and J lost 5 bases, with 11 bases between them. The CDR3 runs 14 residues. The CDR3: CASSLEGRKETQYF. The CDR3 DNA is TGTGCCAGCAGTTTAGAGGGGCGGAAGGAGACCCAGTACTTC.

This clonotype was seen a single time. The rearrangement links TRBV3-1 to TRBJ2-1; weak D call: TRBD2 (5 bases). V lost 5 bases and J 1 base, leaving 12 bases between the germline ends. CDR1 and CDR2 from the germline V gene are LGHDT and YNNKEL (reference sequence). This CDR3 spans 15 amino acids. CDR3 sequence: CASSSIRGSYNEQFF. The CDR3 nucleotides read TGTGCCAGCAGCTCAATTCGGGGTTCCTACAATGAGCAGTTCTTC.

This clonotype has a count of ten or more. The CDR3 here is CSARDLNTQETQYF. In DNA, the CDR3 is TGCAGTGCTAGAGATCTGAATACCCAAGAGACCCAGTACTTC. The chain combines TRBV20-1 with TRBJ2-5, with D hard to call. The CDR3 is made up of 14 amino acids. Trimming left V 0 bases short and J 1 base short, with 9 bases between. The germline gives CDR1 DFQATT, CDR2 SNEGSKA (reference sequence).

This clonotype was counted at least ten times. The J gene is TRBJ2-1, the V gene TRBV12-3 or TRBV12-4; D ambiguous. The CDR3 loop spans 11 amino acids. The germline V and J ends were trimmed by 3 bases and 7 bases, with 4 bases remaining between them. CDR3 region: CASSFLNEQFF. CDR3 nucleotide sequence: TGTGCCAGCAGTTTCCTGAATGAGCAGTTCTTC.

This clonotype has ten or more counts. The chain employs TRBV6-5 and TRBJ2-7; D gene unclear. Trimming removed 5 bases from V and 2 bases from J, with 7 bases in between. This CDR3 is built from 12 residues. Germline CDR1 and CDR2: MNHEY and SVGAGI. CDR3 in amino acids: CASSPTPYEQYF. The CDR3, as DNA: TGTGCCAGCAGTCCCACACCCTACGAGCAGTACTTC.

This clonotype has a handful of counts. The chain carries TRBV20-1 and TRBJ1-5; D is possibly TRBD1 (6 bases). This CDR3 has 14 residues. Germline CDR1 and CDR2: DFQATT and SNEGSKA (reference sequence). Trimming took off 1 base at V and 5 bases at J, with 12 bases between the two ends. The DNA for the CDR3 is TGCAGTGCTAGAGCCCTGGAGGGGGATCAGCCCCAGCATTTT. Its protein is CSARALEGDQPQHF.

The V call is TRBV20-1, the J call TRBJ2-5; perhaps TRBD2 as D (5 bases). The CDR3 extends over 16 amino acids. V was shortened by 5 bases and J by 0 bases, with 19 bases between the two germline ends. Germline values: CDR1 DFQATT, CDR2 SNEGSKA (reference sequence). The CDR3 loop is CSAPDPGGPYQETQYF. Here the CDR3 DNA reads TGCAGTGCTCCCGACCCGGGCGGGCCGTACCAAGAGACCCAGTACTTC.

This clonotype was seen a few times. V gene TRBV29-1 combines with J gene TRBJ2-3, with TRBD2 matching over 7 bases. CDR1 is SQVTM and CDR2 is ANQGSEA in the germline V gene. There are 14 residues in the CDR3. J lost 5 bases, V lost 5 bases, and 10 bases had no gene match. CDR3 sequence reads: CSVRVRPSGDTQYF. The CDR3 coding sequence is TGCAGCGTTCGTGTAAGGCCTAGCGGAGATACGCAGTATTTT.

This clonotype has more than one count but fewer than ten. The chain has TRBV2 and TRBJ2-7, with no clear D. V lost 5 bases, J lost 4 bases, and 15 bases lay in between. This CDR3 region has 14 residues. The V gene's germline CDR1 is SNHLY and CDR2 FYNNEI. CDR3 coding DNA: TGTGCCAGCAGTCCCGACCCGCCAGGATACGAGCAGTACTTC. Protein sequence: CASSPDPPGYEQYF.

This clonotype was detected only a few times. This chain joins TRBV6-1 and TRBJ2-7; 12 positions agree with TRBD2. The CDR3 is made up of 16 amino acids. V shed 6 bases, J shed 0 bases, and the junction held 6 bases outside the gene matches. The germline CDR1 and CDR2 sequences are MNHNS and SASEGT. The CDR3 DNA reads TGTGCCAGCAGATCCCTAGCGGGGGGGAGCTCCTACGAGCAGTACTTC. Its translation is CASRSLAGGSSYEQYF.

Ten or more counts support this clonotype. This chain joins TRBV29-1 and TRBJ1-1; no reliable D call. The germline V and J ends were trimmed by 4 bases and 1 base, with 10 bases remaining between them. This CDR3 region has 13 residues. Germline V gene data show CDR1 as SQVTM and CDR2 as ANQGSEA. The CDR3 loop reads CSVGQRQNTEAFF. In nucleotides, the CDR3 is TGCAGCGTTGGTCAACGGCAGAACACTGAAGCTTTCTTT.

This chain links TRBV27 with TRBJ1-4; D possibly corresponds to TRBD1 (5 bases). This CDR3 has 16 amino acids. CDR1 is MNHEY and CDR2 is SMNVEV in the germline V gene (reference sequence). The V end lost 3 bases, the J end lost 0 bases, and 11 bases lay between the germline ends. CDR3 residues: CASSFSGPPTNEKLFF. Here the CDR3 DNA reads TGTGCCAGCAGTTTCTCGGGGCCACCAACTAATGAAAAACTGTTTTTT.

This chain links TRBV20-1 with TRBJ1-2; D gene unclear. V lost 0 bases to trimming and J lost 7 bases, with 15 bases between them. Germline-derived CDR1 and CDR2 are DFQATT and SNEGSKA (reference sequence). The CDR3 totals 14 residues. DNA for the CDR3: TGCAGTGCTAGAGAGGCCGGTAGTTTTGGTGGCTACACCTTC. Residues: CSAREAGSFGGYTF.

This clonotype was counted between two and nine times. The CDR3 reads CASSLSWSTDTQYF. The CDR3 DNA sequence: TGTGCCAGCAGTTTGTCGTGGAGCACAGATACGCAGTATTTT. This chain links TRBV27 with TRBJ2-3; D not certain. V was pared by 3 bases and J by 0 bases, with 7 bases between. Germline CDR1 and CDR2: MNHEY and SMNVEV (reference sequence). The length of the CDR3 is 14 residues.

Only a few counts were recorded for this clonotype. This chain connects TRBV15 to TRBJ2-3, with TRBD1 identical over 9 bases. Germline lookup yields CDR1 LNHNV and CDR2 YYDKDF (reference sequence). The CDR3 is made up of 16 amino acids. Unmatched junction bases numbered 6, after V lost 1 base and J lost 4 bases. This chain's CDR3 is CATSRGDRGEADTQYF. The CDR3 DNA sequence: TGTGCCACCAGCAGAGGCGACAGGGGGGAGGCAGATACGCAGTATTTT.

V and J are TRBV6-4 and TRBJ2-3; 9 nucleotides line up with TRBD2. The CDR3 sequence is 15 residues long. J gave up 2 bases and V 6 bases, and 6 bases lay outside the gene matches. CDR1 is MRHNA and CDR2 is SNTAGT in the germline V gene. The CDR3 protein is CASSALAGYTDTQYF. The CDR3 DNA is TGTGCCAGCAGCGCACTAGCGGGTTACACAGATACGCAGTATTTT.

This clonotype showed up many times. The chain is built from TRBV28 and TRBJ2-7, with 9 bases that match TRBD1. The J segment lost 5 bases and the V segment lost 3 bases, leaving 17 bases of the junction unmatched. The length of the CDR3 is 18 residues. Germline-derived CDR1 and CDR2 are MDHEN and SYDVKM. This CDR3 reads CASSFFPQYRDRADEQYF. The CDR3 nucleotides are TGTGCCAGCAGTTTCTTCCCCCAATACCGGGACAGGGCCGACGAGCAGTACTTC.

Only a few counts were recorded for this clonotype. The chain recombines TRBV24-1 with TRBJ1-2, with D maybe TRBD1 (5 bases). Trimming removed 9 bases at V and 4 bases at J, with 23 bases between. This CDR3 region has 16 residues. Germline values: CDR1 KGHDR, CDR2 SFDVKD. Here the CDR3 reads CATVTRDFLEGYGYTF. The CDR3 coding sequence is TGTGCCACCGTTACCCGGGACTTCCTCGAGGGCTATGGCTACACCTTC.

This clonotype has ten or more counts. The DNA of the CDR3 is TGTGCCAGCAGACAGCGGGGGAAGTACGAGCAGTACTTC. This codes for CASRQRGKYEQYF. The chain uses TRBV6-1 and TRBJ2-7; 8 bases fit TRBD2. The germline CDR1 and CDR2 sequences are MNHNS and SASEGT. CDR3 length equals 13 residues. V was pared by 6 bases and J by 4 bases, with 5 bases of the junction left unmatched.

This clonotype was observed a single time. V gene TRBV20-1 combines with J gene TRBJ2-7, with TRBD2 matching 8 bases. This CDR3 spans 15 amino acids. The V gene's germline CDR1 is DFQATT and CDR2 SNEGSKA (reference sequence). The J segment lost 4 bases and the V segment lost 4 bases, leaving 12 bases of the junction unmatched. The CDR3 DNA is TGCAGTGCTAAGATGTGGAGAGCGGGGGAATACGAGCAGTACTTC. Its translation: CSAKMWRAGEYEQYF.

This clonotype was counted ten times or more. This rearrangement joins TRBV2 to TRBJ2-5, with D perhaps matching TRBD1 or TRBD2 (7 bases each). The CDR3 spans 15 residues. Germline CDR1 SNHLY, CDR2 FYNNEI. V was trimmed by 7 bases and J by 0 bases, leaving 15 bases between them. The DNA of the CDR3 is TGTGCCAGCAAAGCGGGACAGACGTACCAAGAGACCCAGTACTTC. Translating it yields CASKAGQTYQETQYF.

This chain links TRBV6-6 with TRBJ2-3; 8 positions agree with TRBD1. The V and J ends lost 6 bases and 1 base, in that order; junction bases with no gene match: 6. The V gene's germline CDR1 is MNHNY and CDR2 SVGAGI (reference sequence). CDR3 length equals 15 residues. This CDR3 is CASSGQGGGTDTQYF. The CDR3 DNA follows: TGTGCCAGCAGCGGACAGGGAGGTGGCACAGATACGCAGTATTTT.